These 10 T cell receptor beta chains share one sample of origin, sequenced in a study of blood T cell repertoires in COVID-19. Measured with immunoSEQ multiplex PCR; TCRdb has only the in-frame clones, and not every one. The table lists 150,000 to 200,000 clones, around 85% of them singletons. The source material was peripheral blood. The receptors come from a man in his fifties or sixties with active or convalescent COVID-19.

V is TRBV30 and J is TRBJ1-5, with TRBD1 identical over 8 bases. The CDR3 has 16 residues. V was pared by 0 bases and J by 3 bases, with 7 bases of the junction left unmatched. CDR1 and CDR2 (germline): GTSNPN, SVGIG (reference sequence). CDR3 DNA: TGTGCCTGGAGTGTTAGTACAGGGGGAGTCAATCAGCCCCAGCATTTT. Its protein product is CAWSVSTGGVNQPQHF.

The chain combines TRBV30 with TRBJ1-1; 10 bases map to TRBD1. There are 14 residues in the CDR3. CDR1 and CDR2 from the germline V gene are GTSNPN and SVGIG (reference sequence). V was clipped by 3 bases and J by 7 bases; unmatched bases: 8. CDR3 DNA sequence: TGTGCCTGGAGCCGGGACAGGGGTATGGGTGAAGCTTTCTTT. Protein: CAWSRDRGMGEAFF. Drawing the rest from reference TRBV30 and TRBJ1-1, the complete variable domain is SQTIHQWPATLVQPVGSPLSLECTVEGTSNPNLYWYRQAAGRGLQLLFYSVGIGQISSEVPQNLSASRPQDRQFILSSKKLLLSDSGFYLCAWSRDRGMGEAFFGQGTRLTVV.

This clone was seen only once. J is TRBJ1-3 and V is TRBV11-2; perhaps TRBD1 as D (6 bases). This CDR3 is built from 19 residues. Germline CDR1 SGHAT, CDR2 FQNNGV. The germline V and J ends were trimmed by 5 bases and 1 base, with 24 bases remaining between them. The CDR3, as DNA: TGTGCCAGCAGCCTATCGCCGGCCGAGGGGGTTCGGTCTGGAAACACCATATATTTT. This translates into CASSLSPAEGVRSGNTIYF.

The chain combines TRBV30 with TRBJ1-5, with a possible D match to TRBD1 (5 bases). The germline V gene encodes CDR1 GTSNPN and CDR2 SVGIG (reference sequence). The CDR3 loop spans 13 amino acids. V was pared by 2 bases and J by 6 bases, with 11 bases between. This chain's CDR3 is CAWSLGGIQPQHF. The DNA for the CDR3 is TGTGCCTGGAGTCTCGGGGGTATTCAGCCCCAGCATTTT.

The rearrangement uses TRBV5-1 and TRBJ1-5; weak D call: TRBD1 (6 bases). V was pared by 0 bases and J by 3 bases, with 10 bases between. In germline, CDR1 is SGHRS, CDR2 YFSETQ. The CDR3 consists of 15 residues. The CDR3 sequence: CASSLDGQNNQPQHF. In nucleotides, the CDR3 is TGCGCCAGCAGCTTGGATGGACAGAACAATCAGCCCCAGCATTTT.

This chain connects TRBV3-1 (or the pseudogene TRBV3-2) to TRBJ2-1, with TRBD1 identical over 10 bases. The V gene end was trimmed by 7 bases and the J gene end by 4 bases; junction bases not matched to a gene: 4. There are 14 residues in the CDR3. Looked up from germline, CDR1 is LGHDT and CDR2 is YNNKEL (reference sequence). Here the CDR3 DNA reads TGTGCCAGCATTGGGACAGGGGATTACAATGAGCAGTTCTTC. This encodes CASIGTGDYNEQFF.

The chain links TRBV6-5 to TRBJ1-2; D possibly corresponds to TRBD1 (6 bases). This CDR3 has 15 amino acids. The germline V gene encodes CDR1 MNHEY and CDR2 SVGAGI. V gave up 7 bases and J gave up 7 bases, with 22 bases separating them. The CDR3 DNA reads TGTGCCAGCACCCCGACAGGCCCGGTCGGTGGTGGCTACACCTTC. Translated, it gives CASTPTGPVGGGYTF.

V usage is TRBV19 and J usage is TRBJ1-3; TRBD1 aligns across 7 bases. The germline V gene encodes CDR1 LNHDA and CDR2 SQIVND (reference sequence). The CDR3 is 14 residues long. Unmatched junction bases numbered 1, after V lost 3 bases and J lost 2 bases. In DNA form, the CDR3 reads TGTGCCAGTAGTATGGGGACAGCTGGAAACACCATATATTTT. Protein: CASSMGTAGNTIYF. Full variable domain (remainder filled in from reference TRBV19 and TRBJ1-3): DGGITQSPKYLFRKEGQNVTLSCEQNLNHDAMYWYRQDPGQGLRLIYYSQIVNDFQKGDIAEGYSVSREKKESFPLTVTSAQKNPTAFYLCASSMGTAGNTIYFGEGSWLTVV.

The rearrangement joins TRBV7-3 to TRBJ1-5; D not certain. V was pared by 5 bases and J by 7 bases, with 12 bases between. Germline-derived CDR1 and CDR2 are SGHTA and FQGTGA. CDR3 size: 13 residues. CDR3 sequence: CASSLAAGQPQHF. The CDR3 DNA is TGTGCCAGCAGCCTAGCGGCTGGACAGCCCCAGCATTTT.

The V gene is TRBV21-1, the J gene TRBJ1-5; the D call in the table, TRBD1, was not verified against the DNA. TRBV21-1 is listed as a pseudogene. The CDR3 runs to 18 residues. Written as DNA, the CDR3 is TGTGCCAGCAGCACCACGGGGACAGTGGCTTGGCTGGAGCAGCCCCAGCATTTT. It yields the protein CASSTTGTVAWLEQPQHF.